This TCR beta chain was observed in a study of OX40 agonist ivuxolimab in advanced cancers. As for the study more broadly: Ivuxolimab, which targeted the costimulatory receptor OX40 (CD134), was an agonistic, fully human IgG2 monoclonal antibody. The purpose of peripheral TCRbeta sequencing was to test whether ivuxolimab changed TCR sequence diversity and led to clonal T-cell expansion. Prior anti-PD-1, anti-PD-L1 or anti-CTLA-4 therapy was permitted, and checkpoint inhibitors had been received by 30% to 40% of dose-escalation patients. Of the roughly 52 patients in dose escalation, about 20 had hepatocellular carcinoma, some 15 had melanoma, 9 had renal cell carcinoma and 9 had head and neck cancer. Partial responses occurred in three dose-escalation patients, of whom one had hepatocellular carcinoma and two had cutaneous melanoma. The dose-escalation cohort was about 87% male with a mean age of approximately 59 years, ranging from 23 to 79. Intravenous ivuxolimab was administered to patients every 2 weeks at six dose levels: 0.01, 0.1, 0.3, 1.5, 3 and 10 mg/kg. The paper reports the monotherapy dose-escalation portion (N of about 50 patients) of the phase I ivuxolimab trial. The investigation overall reported the following: The antigen specificity of the clonally expanded peripheral T cells was not determined. In partial responders in the 0.1-3.0 mg/kg groups, normalized peripheral clonal expansion was found to be among the lowest, especially among CD8+ T cells. At doses of 0.1 to 3.0 mg/kg, clonal expansion of both CD4+ and CD8+ blood T cells was observed from baseline to week 6. Low levels of normalized T-cell clonal expansion were also seen in some patients who did not respond. On average, CD8+ T cells showed more expanded clones than CD4+ T cells after ivuxolimab.

V loses 0 bases, J loses 2 bases, and the germline ends lie 12 bases apart. CDR1 and CDR2, looked up from the germline V gene, are SGHDT and YYEEEE. The CDR3 holds 16 amino acids from the cysteine to the phenylalanine. The read is trimmed to its CDR3 DNA, 48 bases read in frame from base 1. The trial excluded patients who had a history of autoimmune disease or who were on systemic immunosuppression. Peripheral blood for TCR sequencing was collected from all dose cohorts at baseline, on cycle 4 day 1, and on cycle 7 day 1. The samples were drawn from a first-in-human, open-label, multicenter phase I dose-escalation trial of ivuxolimab. Adults with locally advanced or metastatic melanoma, renal cell carcinoma, hepatocellular carcinoma or head and neck squamous cell carcinoma were enrolled in the trial. Before TCR sequencing, CD4+ T cells and CD8+ T cells were sorted from peripheral blood as separate populations.

Of note for this clone: Its antigen has not been determined. No base qualities exist here, and no much larger clone lies one base off it.

To sequence the TCRbeta CDR3 region, genomic DNA was isolated from the sorted cells. TCRbeta CDR3 regions were sequenced using the immunoSEQ Assay. The immuneACCESS repertoire file appears here via TCRdb, limited to in-frame rearrangements. These files lack a portion of the clones; in checked studies, under half of the deficit traces to unresolved V genes, and the cause of the others is not known. The sample data list roughly 75,000 clones, and approximately 90% of these were observed just once. 2.8% of the sample goes to the ten largest clones. The sequence was collected from an adult with an advanced solid tumor such as melanoma, head and neck, liver or kidney cancer. Specimen: CD4+ or CD8+ T cells sorted from blood, collected in a trial of the OX40 agonist ivuxolimab. The chain is made from TRBV5-6 and TRBJ2-1; TRBD2 is possibly the D segment (6 matching bases). The CDR3 sequence is CASSLDAGTTYNEQFF. The sequenced DNA is TGTGCCAGCAGCTTGGATGCGGGGACCACCTACAATGAGCAGTTCTTC.